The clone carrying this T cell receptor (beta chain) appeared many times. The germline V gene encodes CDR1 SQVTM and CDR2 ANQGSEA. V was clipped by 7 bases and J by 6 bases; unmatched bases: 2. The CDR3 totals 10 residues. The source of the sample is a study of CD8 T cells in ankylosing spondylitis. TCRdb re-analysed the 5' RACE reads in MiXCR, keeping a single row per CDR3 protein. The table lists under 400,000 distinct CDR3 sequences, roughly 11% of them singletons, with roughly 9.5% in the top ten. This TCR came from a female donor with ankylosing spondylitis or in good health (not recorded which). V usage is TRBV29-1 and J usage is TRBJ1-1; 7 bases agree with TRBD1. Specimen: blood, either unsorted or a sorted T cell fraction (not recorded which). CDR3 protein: CSADRAEAFF. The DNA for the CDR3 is TGCAGCGCTGACAGGGCTGAAGCTTTCTTT. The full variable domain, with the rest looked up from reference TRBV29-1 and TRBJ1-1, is SAVISQKPSRDICQRGTSLTIQCQVDSQVTMMFWYRQQPGQSLTLIATANQGSEATYESGFVIDKFPISRPNLTFSTLTVSNMSPEDSSIYLCSADRAEAFFGQGTRLTVV.